One sample yielded the 21 T cell receptor beta chains listed below, sequenced in a study of blood T cell repertoires in COVID-19. Only in-frame clones appear in the TCRdb table, and some are missing; sequencing was by immunoSEQ multiplex PCR. The repertoire holds 210,000 or so clones, with 90% as singletons. Source material: peripheral blood. The source of these receptors is a man between 45 and 60 years old with acute or convalescent COVID-19.

This rearrangement joins TRBV6-6 to TRBJ2-1; D is possibly TRBD2 (6 bases). V shed 6 bases and J shed 8 bases, with 14 bases lying between them. This CDR3 has 13 amino acids. Germline values: CDR1 MNHNY, CDR2 SVGAGI (reference sequence). CDR3 protein: CASRRAGQHEQFF. The CDR3 DNA reads TGTGCCAGCAGACGGGCGGGGCAACATGAGCAGTTCTTC.

The CDR3 DNA is TGTGCCATCAGTGAACAGGGGAACACTGAAGCTTTCTTT. Amino acid sequence: CAISEQGNTEAFF. The V and J genes are TRBV10-3 and TRBJ1-1; D may be TRBD1 (6 bases). In germline, CDR1 is ENHRY, CDR2 SYGVKD. The CDR3 totals 13 residues. V was cut by 3 bases and J by 1 base, with 6 bases left in between.

The genes are TRBV29-1 and TRBJ2-1; D perhaps matches TRBD1 (5 bases). CDR1 is SQVTM, CDR2 ANQGSEA, per germline. V was clipped by 4 bases and J by 5 bases, with 12 bases between them. This CDR3 comprises 13 residues. CDR3 in amino acids: CSVGSQGDNEQFF. In DNA form, the CDR3 reads TGCAGCGTTGGGTCGCAGGGCGACAATGAGCAGTTCTTC.

This chain uses TRBV10-3 with TRBJ2-7; TRBD2 is a possible D gene (5 bases). Germline V gives CDR1 ENHRY, CDR2 SYGVKD. V lost 3 bases to trimming and J lost 4 bases, with 10 bases between them. CDR3 size: 13 residues. As DNA, the CDR3 is TGTGCCATCAGTGAAGAGGGAGAGTACGAGCAGTACTTC. Protein product: CAISEEGEYEQYF.

CDR3 sequence reads: CASSWAPSQPMNTEAFF. CDR3 coding DNA: TGCGCCAGCAGCTGGGCCCCGAGCCAGCCCATGAACACTGAAGCTTTCTTT. The chain couples TRBV5-1 to TRBJ1-1; D is uncertain. The CDR3 runs 17 residues. Trimming shortened V by 3 bases and J by 0 bases, and 18 bases separated the two germline ends. Germline CDR1 reads SGHRS; CDR2 reads YFSETQ.

This clone was counted once. Written as DNA, the CDR3 is TGCGCCAGCAGCGTAGGGACAGGGGAAGGCTACACCTTC. Amino acids: CASSVGTGEGYTF. J is TRBJ1-2 and V is TRBV5-1; 10 bases map to TRBD1. The CDR3 runs 13 residues. Trimming at V came to 4 bases and at J to 8 bases, leaving 5 bases not matched to a gene. The germline gives CDR1 SGHRS, CDR2 YFSETQ. Full variable domain (outside the CDR3, taken from reference TRBV5-1 and TRBJ1-2): KAGVTQTPRYLIKTRGQQVTLSCSPISGHRSVSWYQQTPGQGLQFLFEYFSETQRNKGNFPGRFSGRQFSNSRSEMNVSTLELGDSALYLCASSVGTGEGYTFGSGTRLTVV.

The chain joins TRBV27 to TRBJ1-6; TRBD1 matches 7 bases. This CDR3 comprises 15 residues. Per germline, CDR1 MNHEY and CDR2 SMNVEV (reference sequence). The V and J ends lost 5 bases and 1 base, in that order; junction bases with no gene match: 2. This CDR3 is CASSKGASYNSPLHF. The CDR3 DNA is TGTGCCAGCAGTAAGGGGGCTTCCTATAATTCACCCCTCCACTTT.

The chain is built from TRBV6-2 or TRBV6-3 and TRBJ2-5, with D uncertain. The length of the CDR3 is 14 residues. The V end lost 4 bases, the J end lost 4 bases, and 13 bases lay between the germline ends. Per the germline V gene, CDR1 is MNHEY and CDR2 is SVGEGT. CDR3 coding DNA: TGTGCCAGCAGTTTGGGCCTGATGATAGAGACCCAGTACTTC. Encoded protein: CASSLGLMIETQYF.

The chain combines TRBV29-1 with TRBJ2-2, with 8 bases fitting TRBD1. The germline CDR1 and CDR2 sequences are SQVTM and ANQGSEA. V lost 2 bases, J lost 6 bases, and 5 bases stayed unmatched. This CDR3 is built from 14 residues. The CDR3, as DNA: TGCAGCGTTGAACGGACAGGGTATCCCGGGGAGCTGTTTTTT. It translates to CSVERTGYPGELFF.

This sequence joins TRBV5-1 and TRBJ2-1; 11 bases fit TRBD2. The CDR3 totals 17 residues. Looked up from germline, CDR1 is SGHRS and CDR2 is YFSETQ. Germline trimming cut 0 bases from V and 4 bases from J; bases unmatched to any gene: 6. The CDR3 DNA reads as TGCGCCAGCAGCTTGGGGGTACTAGCGGGGGCGTACAATGAGCAGTTCTTC. It specifies CASSLGVLAGAYNEQFF.

The chain has TRBV19 and TRBJ1-2; 7 nucleotides agree with TRBD1. J gave up 4 bases and V 3 bases, and 5 bases lay outside the gene matches. CDR3 length: 14 residues. Germline V gene sequence: CDR1 LNHDA, CDR2 SQIVND (reference sequence). The CDR3 reads CASSIADRLYGYTF. The CDR3 DNA follows: TGTGCCAGTAGTATCGCGGACAGGCTCTATGGCTACACCTTC.

The chain has TRBV5-4 and TRBJ1-1, with 8 bases fitting TRBD1. Germline values: CDR1 SGHNT, CDR2 YYREEE (reference sequence). The CDR3 totals 13 residues. Trimming cost V 6 bases and J 6 bases; bases outside gene matches: 7. The CDR3 sequence: CASTQGARAEAFF. Here the CDR3 DNA reads TGTGCCAGCACCCAGGGGGCGCGGGCTGAAGCTTTCTTT.

This sequence joins TRBV6-5 and TRBJ1-6; TRBD1 matches 9 bases. J was trimmed by 7 bases and V by 2 bases; bases with no gene match: 3. The CDR3 sequence is 15 residues long. Germline V gene data show CDR1 as MNHEY and CDR2 as SVGAGI. The chain's CDR3 is CASSYGGTGNSPLHF. The CDR3 DNA reads as TGTGCCAGCAGTTACGGTGGGACAGGGAATTCACCCCTCCACTTT.

The chain combines TRBV28 with TRBJ2-5; TRBD1 might be the D (6 bases). Germline values: CDR1 MDHEN, CDR2 SYDVKM. There are 14 residues in the CDR3. The V gene lost 5 bases and the J gene lost 4 bases, with 14 bases spanning the gap. CDR3 protein: CASSRPGQLETQYF. The CDR3 DNA is TGTGCCAGCAGTCGCCCGGGACAACTAGAGACCCAGTACTTC.

V and J are TRBV5-1 and TRBJ2-7; TRBD1 agrees at 9 bases. The V gene's germline CDR1 is SGHRS and CDR2 YFSETQ. Trimming cost V 0 bases and J 5 bases; bases outside gene matches: 6. This CDR3 is 15 amino acids long. As DNA, the CDR3 is TGCGCCAGCAGCTTGGGTGGGACAGGGTTTGACGAGCAGTACTTC. Translated, it gives CASSLGGTGFDEQYF.

The rearrangement links TRBV12-2 to TRBJ2-7; the table's D call, TRBD1, was not checked against the DNA. TRBV12-2 is noted as a pseudogene. This CDR3 is 20 amino acids long. The CDR3 reads CASRIFFSGRDREWSYEQYV. The CDR3 DNA reads as TGTGCAAGTCGCATTTTTTTTTCCGGCCGGGACAGGGAATGGAGCTACGAGCAGTACGTC.

This chain uses TRBV19 with TRBJ1-4, with D perhaps matching TRBD1 (5 bases). The CDR3 covers 16 residues. Germline assignment: CDR1 LNHDA and CDR2 SQIVND (reference sequence). Trimming removed 6 bases at V and 7 bases at J, with 21 bases between. The CDR3 reads CASSAGTSSWREKLFF. The CDR3 bases are TGTGCCAGTAGCGCCGGGACTTCCTCCTGGCGTGAAAAACTGTTTTTT.

V gene TRBV9 combines with J gene TRBJ2-1, with D perhaps TRBD2 (6 bases). The V gene's germline CDR1 is SGDLS and CDR2 YYNGEE. V was clipped by 0 bases and J by 3 bases, with 13 bases between them. CDR3 length: 16 residues. The CDR3 loop reads CASSVGRREIYNEQFF. In DNA form, the CDR3 reads TGTGCCAGCAGCGTAGGTAGGAGGGAAATCTACAATGAGCAGTTCTTC. The variable domain in full, with the rest retrieved from reference TRBV9 and TRBJ2-1, is DSGVTQTPKHLITATGQRVTLRCSPRSGDLSVYWYQQSLDQGLQFLIQYYNGEERAKGNILERFSAQQFPDLHSELNLSSLELGDSALYFCASSVGRREIYNEQFFGPGTRLTVL.

The chain carries TRBV9 and TRBJ2-3, with a weak D call TRBD2 (6 bases). The CDR3 sequence is 14 residues long. Germline assignment: CDR1 SGDLS and CDR2 YYNGEE. V lost 4 bases and J lost 6, with 15 bases in between. The CDR3: CASSRGTPLDTQYF. CDR3 nucleotide sequence: TGTGCCAGCAGCCGCGGGACTCCACTGGATACGCAGTATTTT.

The chain links TRBV9 to TRBJ2-7; tentatively, D is TRBD1 (6 bases). Between the trimmed V and J ends, which lost 4 bases and 5 bases, there was a span of 28 bases. Germline V gene sequence: CDR1 SGDLS, CDR2 YYNGEE. The CDR3 spans 18 residues. For the CDR3, the DNA is TGTGCCAGCAGCCCTCGGGCAGGGACAAATATGCAGGGCCACGAGCAGTACTTC. Translated, it gives CASSPRAGTNMQGHEQYF.

The chain joins TRBV2 to TRBJ2-3; 9 nucleotides match TRBD2. The CDR3 runs to 14 residues. The germline CDR1 and CDR2 sequences are SNHLY and FYNNEI. V gave up 3 bases and J gave up 4 bases; unmatched junction bases: 2. CDR3 protein: CASSERGGADTQYF. The CDR3 DNA reads TGTGCCAGCAGTGAGCGCGGGGGGGCAGATACGCAGTATTTT.